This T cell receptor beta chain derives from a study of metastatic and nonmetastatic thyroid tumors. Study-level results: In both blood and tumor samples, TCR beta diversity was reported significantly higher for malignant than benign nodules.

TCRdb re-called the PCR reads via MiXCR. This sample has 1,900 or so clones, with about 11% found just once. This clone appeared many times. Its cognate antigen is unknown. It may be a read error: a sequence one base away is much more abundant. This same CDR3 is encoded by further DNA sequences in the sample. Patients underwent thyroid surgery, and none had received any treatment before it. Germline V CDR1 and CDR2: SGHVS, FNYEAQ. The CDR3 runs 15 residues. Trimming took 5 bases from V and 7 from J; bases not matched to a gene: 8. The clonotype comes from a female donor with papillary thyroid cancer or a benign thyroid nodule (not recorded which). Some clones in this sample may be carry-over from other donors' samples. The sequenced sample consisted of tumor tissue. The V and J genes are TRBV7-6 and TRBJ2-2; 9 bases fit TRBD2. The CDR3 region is CASSHGTSLLGELFF. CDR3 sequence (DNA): TGTGCCAGCAGCCACGGGACTAGCTTGCTCGGGGAGCTGTTTTTT.